Listed below are T cell receptor beta chains from one sample, sequenced in a study of cytomegalovirus exposure and HLA in healthy donors. Repertoires were generated with immunoSEQ multiplex PCR, while TCRdb's copy carries only in-frame clones and drops some. The sample holds around 140,000 clones; over 60% are singletons and the top ten take 0.75% to 0.95%. Sequenced input: PBMCs. Source of these receptors: a woman in her fifties or sixties in good health and CMV-seronegative. CDR3s include the opening cysteine and the closing phenylalanine or tryptophan. A D gene is named only where the DNA matches it firmly. Expanded clones are given a class, and other clones once, few, many or no size at all.

J	size	D	V	CDR3	DNA
TRBJ1-1	-	TRBD1	TRBV5-1	CASSARQGHTEAFF	TGCGCCAGCAGCGCCAGACAGGGACACACTGAAGCTTTCTTT
TRBJ1-2	-	-	TRBV15	CATSSRGILGVGGVYGYTF	TGTGCCACCAGCTCAAGAGGGATCCTGGGAGTAGGAGGTGTCTATGGCTACACCTTC
TRBJ1-3	-	TRBD1	TRBV9	CASSGPGQGTSSGNTIYF	TGTGCCAGCAGCGGCCCGGGACAGGGTACCTCCTCTGGAAACACCATATATTTT
TRBJ2-4	-	TRBD1	TRBV7-9	CASSYGQVTWNIQYF	TGTGCCAGCAGCTACGGACAGGTGACCTGGAACATTCAGTACTTC
TRBJ2-1	few	-	TRBV2	CASSDSGASYNEQFF	TGTGCCAGCAGTGATAGCGGTGCATCCTACAATGAGCAGTTCTTC
TRBJ2-4	-	-	TRBV4-1	CASSHEDLAVTKNIQYF	TGCGCCAGCAGCCACGAAGATCTAGCAGTCACCAAAAACATTCAGTACTTC
TRBJ1-6	-	TRBD1	TRBV30	CAWRRDRGLYNSPLHF	TGTGCCTGGAGGCGGGACAGGGGGTTGTATAATTCACCCCTCCACTTT
TRBJ2-4	-	TRBD2	TRBV7-2	CASSALGWVTSGSDIQYF	TGTGCCAGCAGCGCCCTAGGATGGGTTACTAGCGGGAGCGACATTCAGTACTTC
TRBJ1-1	-	-	TRBV5-1	CASSNGGNTEAFF	TGCGCCAGCAGCAACGGAGGGAACACTGAAGCTTTCTTT
TRBJ2-7	-	TRBD2	TRBV28	CASSLGTSGGAYEQYF	TGTGCCAGCAGTTTGGGGACTAGCGGGGGAGCTTACGAGCAGTACTTC
TRBJ1-2	-	TRBD1	TRBV19	CASRGQANYGYTF	TGTGCCAGCCGGGGACAGGCGAACTATGGCTACACCTTC
TRBJ2-6	once	TRBD1	TRBV7-3	CASSSRTGVGSGANVLTF	TGTGCCAGCAGCTCAAGGACAGGGGTGGGCTCTGGGGCCAACGTCCTGACTTTC
TRBJ2-2	-	-	TRBV13	CASSSNTGELFF	TGTGCCAGCAGCTCTAACACCGGGGAGCTGTTTTTT
TRBJ2-7	-	TRBD2	TRBV18	CASSPEGSGHNTEQYF	TGTGCCAGCTCACCAGAGGGTAGCGGGCATAATACGGAGCAGTACTTC
TRBJ2-2	-	-	TRBV28	CASSLTGKVTNTGELFF	TGTGCCAGCAGTTTAACAGGGAAAGTGACGAACACCGGGGAGCTGTTTTTT
TRBJ2-2	-	TRBD1	TRBV5-1	CASSSTTGPTGELFF	TGCGCCAGCAGCTCGACGACAGGGCCCACCGGGGAGCTGTTTTTT
TRBJ2-7	-	TRBD2	TRBV28	CASSLGGLAYEQYF	TGTGCCAGCAGTTTAGGGGGACTAGCTTACGAGCAGTACTTC
TRBJ1-2	-	-	TRBV7-8	CASSFAETDYGYTF	TGTGCCAGCAGCTTTGCGGAGACAGACTATGGCTACACCTTC
TRBJ2-7	few	-	TRBV7-2	CASSFGGSYEQYF	TGTGCCAGCAGTTTCGGAGGGAGCTACGAGCAGTACTTC
TRBJ1-4	-	TRBD1	TRBV28	CASRWDRLNEKLFF	TGTGCCAGCAGGTGGGACAGGCTAAATGAAAAACTGTTTTTT
TRBJ1-2	-	-	TRBV27	CASSGWGDGINYGYTF	TGTGCCAGCAGTGGATGGGGGGATGGTATAAACTATGGCTACACCTTC
TRBJ2-2	-	-	TRBV5-1	CASSQGYSTGELFF	TGCGCCAGCAGCCAGGGGTATAGCACCGGGGAGCTGTTTTTT
TRBJ2-7	-	-	TRBV5-1	CASSLGSPAYEQYF	TGCGCCAGCAGCTTGGGGAGCCCGGCCTACGAGCAGTACTTC
TRBJ1-5	-	-	TRBV28	CASRSSPRGQPQHF	TGTGCCAGCAGATCGAGTCCCAGGGGTCAGCCCCAGCATTTT
TRBJ1-3	-	-	TRBV30	CAWSFQGNTIYF	TGTGCCTGGAGCTTTCAGGGAAACACCATATATTTT
TRBJ2-7	-	-	TRBV4-2	CASSQEHQQYF	TGTGCCAGCAGCCAAGAACACCAGCAGTACTTC
TRBJ2-3	-	-	TRBV2	CASSASGSSTDTQYF	TGTGCCAGCAGCGCCTCAGGATCCAGCACAGATACGCAGTATTTT
TRBJ1-5	-	TRBD1	TRBV6-1	CASSTGTGLQPQHF	TGCGCCAGCAGCACCGGGACAGGGCTACAGCCCCAGCATTTT
TRBJ1-6	-	-	TRBV15	CATSRAGNSPLHF	TGTGCCACCAGCAGGGCCGGGAACTCACCCCTCCACTTT
TRBJ2-7	-	TRBD1	TRBV28	CASRGTGIYEQYF	TGTGCCAGCAGGGGGACAGGGATCTACGAGCAGTACTTC
TRBJ2-7	-	TRBD1	TRBV4-1	CASRGTGNYEQYF	TGCGCCAGCCGGGGGACAGGGAACTACGAGCAGTACTTC
TRBJ1-2	few	-	TRBV7-9	CASSPRTADYGYTF	TGTGCCAGCAGCCCAAGGACAGCTGATTATGGCTACACCTTC
TRBJ2-7	-	-	TRBV18	CASSPGASEQYF	TGTGCCAGCTCACCGGGGGCTAGCGAGCAGTACTTC
TRBJ2-1	-	-	TRBV5-1	CASSFGTSYNEQFF	TGCGCCAGCAGCTTCGGGACATCGTACAATGAGCAGTTCTTC
TRBJ2-2	-	TRBD1	TRBV5-1	CASSLASRGLSGELFF	TGCGCCAGCAGCTTGGCGTCGAGGGGGCTTAGCGGGGAGCTGTTTTTT
TRBJ1-3	few	TRBD1	TRBV2	CARLDRDSGNTIYF	TGTGCCAGACTGGACAGGGACTCTGGAAACACCATATATTTT
TRBJ2-3	-	-	TRBV18	CASSPGSTDTQYF	TGTGCCAGCTCACCAGGCTCCACAGATACGCAGTATTTT
TRBJ2-4	few	TRBD2	TRBV5-4	CASSQGLAGEGNIQYF	TGTGCCAGCAGCCAGGGACTAGCGGGGGAGGGAAACATTCAGTACTTC
TRBJ1-2	-	-	TRBV5-1	CASSLGGDGYTF	TGCGCCAGCAGCTTGGGAGGCGACGGCTACACCTTC
TRBJ1-5	-	TRBD1	TRBV7-2	CASSTKGQGYQPQHF	TGTGCCAGCAGCACCAAGGGACAGGGGTACCAGCCCCAGCATTTT
TRBJ2-2	once	-	TRBV5-1	CASSLYRPSNTGELFF	TGCGCCAGCAGCTTGTACAGGCCGTCGAACACCGGGGAGCTGTTTTTT
TRBJ2-7	-	-	TRBV7-2	CASSLVGQKYEQYF	TGTGCCAGCAGCTTAGTGGGACAAAAGTACGAGCAGTACTTC